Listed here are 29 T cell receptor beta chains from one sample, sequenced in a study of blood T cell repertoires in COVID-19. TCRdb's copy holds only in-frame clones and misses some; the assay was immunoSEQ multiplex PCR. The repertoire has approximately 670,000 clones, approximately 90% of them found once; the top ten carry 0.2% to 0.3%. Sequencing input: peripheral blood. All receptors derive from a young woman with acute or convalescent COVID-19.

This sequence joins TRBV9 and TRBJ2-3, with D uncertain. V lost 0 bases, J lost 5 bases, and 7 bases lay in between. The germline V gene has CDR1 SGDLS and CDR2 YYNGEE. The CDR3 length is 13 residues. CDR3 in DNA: TGTGCCAGCAGCGTAGCTCCAGGAGATACGCAGTATTTT. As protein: CASSVAPGDTQYF.

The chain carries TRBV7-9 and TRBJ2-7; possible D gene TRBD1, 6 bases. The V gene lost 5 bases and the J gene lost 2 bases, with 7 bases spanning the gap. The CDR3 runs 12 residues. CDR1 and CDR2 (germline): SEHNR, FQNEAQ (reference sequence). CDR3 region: CASSRTAYEQYF. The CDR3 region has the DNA TGTGCCAGCAGCCGGACAGCCTACGAGCAGTACTTC.

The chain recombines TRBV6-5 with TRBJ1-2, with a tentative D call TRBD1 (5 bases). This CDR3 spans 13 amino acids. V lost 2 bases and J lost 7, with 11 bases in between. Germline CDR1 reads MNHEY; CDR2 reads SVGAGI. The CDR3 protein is CASSYKVGGGYTF. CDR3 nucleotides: TGTGCCAGCAGTTACAAGGTGGGGGGTGGCTACACCTTC.

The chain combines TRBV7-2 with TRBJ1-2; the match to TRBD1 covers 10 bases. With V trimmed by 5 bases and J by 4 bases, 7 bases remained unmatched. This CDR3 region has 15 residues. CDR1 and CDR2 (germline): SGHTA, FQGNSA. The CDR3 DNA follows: TGTGCCAGCAGCCCAGACAGGGGGCATTTCTATGGCTACACCTTC. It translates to CASSPDRGHFYGYTF.

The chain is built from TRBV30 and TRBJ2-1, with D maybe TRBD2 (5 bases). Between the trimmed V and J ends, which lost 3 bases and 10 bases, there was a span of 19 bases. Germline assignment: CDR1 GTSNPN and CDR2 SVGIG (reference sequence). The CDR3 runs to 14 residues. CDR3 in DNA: TGTGCCTGGAGCTCTCGTATTCGGGGAAGGGAGCAGTTCTTC. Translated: CAWSSRIRGREQFF. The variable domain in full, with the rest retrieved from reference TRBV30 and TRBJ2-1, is SQTIHQWPATLVQPVGSPLSLECTVEGTSNPNLYWYRQAAGRGLQLLFYSVGIGQISSEVPQNLSASRPQDRQFILSSKKLLLSDSGFYLCAWSSRIRGREQFFGPGTRLTVL.

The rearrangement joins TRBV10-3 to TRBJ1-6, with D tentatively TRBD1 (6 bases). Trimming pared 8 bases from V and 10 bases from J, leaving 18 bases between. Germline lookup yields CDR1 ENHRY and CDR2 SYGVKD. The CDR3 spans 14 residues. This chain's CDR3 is CAIGDTGLGSPLHF. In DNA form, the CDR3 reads TGTGCCATCGGGGATACAGGGCTAGGGTCACCCCTCCACTTT.

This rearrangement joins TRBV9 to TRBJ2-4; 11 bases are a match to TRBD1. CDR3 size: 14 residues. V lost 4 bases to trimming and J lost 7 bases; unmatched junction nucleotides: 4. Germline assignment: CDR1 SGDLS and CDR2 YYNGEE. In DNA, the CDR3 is TGTGCCAGCAGCCTAGGGACAGGGGGGAACATTCAGTACTTC. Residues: CASSLGTGGNIQYF. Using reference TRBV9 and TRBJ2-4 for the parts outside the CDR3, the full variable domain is DSGVTQTPKHLITATGQRVTLRCSPRSGDLSVYWYQQSLDQGLQFLIQYYNGEERAKGNILERFSAQQFPDLHSELNLSSLELGDSALYFCASSLGTGGNIQYFGAGTRLSVL.

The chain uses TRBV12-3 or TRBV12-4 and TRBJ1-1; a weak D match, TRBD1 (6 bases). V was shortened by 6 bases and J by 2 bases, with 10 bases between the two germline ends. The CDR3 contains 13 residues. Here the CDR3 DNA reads TGTGCCAGCAGAACGGACAGTAACACTGAAGCTTTCTTT. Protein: CASRTDSNTEAFF.

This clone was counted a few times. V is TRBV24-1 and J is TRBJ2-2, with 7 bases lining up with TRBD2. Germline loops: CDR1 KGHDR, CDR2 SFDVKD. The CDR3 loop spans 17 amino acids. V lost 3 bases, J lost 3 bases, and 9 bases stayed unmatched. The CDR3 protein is CATSDRTRGPDTGELFF. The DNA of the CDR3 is TGTGCCACCAGTGATAGGACTAGAGGGCCCGACACCGGGGAGCTGTTTTTT.

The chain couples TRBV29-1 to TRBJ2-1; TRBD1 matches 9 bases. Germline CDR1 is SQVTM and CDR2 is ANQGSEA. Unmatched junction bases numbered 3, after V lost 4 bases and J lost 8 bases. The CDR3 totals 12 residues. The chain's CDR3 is CSVGDRVDEQFF. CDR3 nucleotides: TGCAGCGTTGGGGACAGGGTAGATGAGCAGTTCTTC.

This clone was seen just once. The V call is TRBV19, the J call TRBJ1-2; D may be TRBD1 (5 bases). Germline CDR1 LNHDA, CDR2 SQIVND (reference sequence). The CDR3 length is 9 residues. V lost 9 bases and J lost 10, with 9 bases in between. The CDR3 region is CASGHPYTF. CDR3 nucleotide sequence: TGTGCCAGCGGACACCCCTACACCTTC.

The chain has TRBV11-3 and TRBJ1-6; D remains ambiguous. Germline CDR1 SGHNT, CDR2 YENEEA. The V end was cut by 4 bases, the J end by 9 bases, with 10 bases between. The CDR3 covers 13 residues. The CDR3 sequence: CASSWRARSPLHF. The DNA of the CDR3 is TGTGCCAGCAGCTGGAGGGCTCGTTCACCCCTCCACTTT.

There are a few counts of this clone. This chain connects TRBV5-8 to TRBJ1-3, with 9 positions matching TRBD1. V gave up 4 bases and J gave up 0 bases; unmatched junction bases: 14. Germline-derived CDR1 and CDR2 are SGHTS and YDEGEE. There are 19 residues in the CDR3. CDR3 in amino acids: CASSLLIWTGVFSGNTIYF. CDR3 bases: TGTGCCAGCAGCCTATTGATATGGACAGGGGTCTTCTCTGGAAACACCATATATTTT.

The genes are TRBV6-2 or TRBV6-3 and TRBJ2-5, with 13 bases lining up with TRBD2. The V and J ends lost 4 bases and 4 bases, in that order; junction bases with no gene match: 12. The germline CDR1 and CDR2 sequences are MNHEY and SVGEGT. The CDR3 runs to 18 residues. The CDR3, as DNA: TGTGCCAGCAGTTCAACTAGCGGGGGGGCTATTTCTCTAGAGACCCAGTACTTC. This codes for CASSSTSGGAISLETQYF.

CDR3 DNA: TGCGCCAGCAGAGAAGACAGGGGGCCTGGCAATCAGCCCCAGCATTTT. Translation: CASREDRGPGNQPQHF. The chain uses TRBV10-2 and TRBJ1-5; TRBD1 matches at 10 bases. In germline, CDR1 is WSHSY, CDR2 SAAADI. Germline trimming cut 6 bases from V and 2 bases from J; bases unmatched to any gene: 7. This CDR3 contains 16 residues.

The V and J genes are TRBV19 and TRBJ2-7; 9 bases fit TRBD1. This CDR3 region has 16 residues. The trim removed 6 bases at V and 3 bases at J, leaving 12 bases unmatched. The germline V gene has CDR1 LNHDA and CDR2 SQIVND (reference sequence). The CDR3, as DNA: TGTGCCAGTAGCCACCAACCGGGACAGGGCTTCTACGAGCAGTACTTC. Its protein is CASSHQPGQGFYEQYF.

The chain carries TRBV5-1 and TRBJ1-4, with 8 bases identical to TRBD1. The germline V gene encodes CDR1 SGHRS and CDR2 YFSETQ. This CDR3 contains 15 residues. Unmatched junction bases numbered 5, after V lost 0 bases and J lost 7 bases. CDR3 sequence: CASSLEGRGPEKLFF. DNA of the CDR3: TGCGCCAGCAGCTTGGAAGGCAGGGGGCCTGAAAAACTGTTTTTT.

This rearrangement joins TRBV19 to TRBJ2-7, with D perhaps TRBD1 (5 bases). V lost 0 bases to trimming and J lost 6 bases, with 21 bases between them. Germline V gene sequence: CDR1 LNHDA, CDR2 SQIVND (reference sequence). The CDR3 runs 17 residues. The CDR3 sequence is CASSIDHVTAVISEQYF. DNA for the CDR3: TGTGCCAGTAGTATAGATCATGTGACAGCCGTCATCTCCGAGCAGTACTTC.

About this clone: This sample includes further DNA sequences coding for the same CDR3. The CDR3 region has the DNA TGCGCCAGCAGCCCTCAAGGAGGGAACACTGAAGCTTTCTTT. Its protein product is CASSPQGGNTEAFF. The rearrangement links TRBV5-1 to TRBJ1-1, with D hard to call. This CDR3 spans 14 amino acids. Trimming took 4 bases from V and 1 from J, leaving 11 bases between them. CDR1 is SGHRS, CDR2 YFSETQ, per germline.

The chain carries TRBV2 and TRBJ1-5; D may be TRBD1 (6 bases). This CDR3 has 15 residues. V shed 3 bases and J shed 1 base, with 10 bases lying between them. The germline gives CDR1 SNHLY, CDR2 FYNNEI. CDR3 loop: CASSEQGLSNQPQHF. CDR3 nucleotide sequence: TGTGCCAGCAGTGAGCAGGGGTTGAGCAATCAGCCCCAGCATTTT.

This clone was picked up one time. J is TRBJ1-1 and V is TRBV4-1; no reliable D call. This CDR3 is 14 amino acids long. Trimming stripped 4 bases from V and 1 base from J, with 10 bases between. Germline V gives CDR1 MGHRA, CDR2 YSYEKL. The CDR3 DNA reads TGCGCCAGCAGCCCTCAAACTGGGAACACTGAAGCTTTCTTT. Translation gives CASSPQTGNTEAFF.

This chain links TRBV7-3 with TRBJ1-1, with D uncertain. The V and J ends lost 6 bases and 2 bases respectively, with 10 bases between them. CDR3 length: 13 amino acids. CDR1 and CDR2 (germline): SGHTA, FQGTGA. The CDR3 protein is CASSYGSNTEAFF. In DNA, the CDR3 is TGTGCCAGCAGTTACGGGTCAAACACTGAAGCTTTCTTT.

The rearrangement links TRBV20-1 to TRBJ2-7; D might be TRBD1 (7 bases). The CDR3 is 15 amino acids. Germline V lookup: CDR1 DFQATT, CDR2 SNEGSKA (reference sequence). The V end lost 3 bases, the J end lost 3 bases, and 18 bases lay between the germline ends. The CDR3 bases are TGCAGTGCTAGTGTCAGGGGGGCGAGCCTCTACGAGCAGTACTTC. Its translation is CSASVRGASLYEQYF.

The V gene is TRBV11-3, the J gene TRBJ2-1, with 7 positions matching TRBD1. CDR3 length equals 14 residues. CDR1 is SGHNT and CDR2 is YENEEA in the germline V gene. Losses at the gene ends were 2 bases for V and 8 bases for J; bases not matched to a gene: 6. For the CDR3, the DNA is TGTGCCAGCAGCTTACGGACAGGTTTGTATGAGCAGTTCTTC. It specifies CASSLRTGLYEQFF.

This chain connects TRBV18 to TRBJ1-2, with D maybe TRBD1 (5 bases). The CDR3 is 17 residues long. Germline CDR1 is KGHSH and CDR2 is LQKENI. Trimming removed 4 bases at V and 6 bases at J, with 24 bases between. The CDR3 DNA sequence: TGTGCCAGCTCACTTACCCCCGGGACTCGCGGGGGGGATGGCTACACCTTC. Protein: CASSLTPGTRGGDGYTF.

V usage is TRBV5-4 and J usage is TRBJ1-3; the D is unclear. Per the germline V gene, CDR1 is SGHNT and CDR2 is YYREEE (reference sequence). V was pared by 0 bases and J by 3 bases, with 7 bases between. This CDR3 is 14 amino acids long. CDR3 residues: CASSLGPVGNTIYF. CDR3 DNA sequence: TGTGCCAGCAGCTTGGGTCCTGTTGGAAACACCATATATTTT.

The CDR3 loop is CASSMRYNEQFF. The CDR3 DNA sequence: TGTGCCAGTAGTATGAGGTACAATGAGCAGTTCTTC. V is TRBV19 and J is TRBJ2-1; no clear D gene. CDR1 is LNHDA, CDR2 SQIVND, per germline (reference sequence). The CDR3 runs 12 residues. V lost 3 bases to trimming and J lost 4 bases, with 4 bases between them. The variable domain in full, with the rest retrieved from reference TRBV19 and TRBJ2-1, is DGGITQSPKYLFRKEGQNVTLSCEQNLNHDAMYWYRQDPGQGLRLIYYSQIVNDFQKGDIAEGYSVSREKKESFPLTVTSAQKNPTAFYLCASSMRYNEQFFGPGTRLTVL.

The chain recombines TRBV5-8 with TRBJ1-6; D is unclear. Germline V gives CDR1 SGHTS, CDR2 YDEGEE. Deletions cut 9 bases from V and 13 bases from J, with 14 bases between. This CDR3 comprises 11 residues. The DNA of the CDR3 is TGTGCCACCGAGGAGGGATTTCCCCTCCACTTT. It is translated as CATEEGFPLHF.

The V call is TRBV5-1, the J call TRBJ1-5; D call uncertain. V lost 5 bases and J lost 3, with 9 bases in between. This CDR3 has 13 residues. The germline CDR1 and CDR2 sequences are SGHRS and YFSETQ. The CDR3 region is CASRGSDNQPQHF. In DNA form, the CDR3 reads TGCGCCAGCAGGGGGAGTGACAATCAGCCCCAGCATTTT.